This T cell receptor beta chain was captured by sequencing in a study of T cells in tuberculosis. Study overall: Sequenced TCRs come from CD1B-GMM tetramer-binding T cells. General study results and limits: The stringent gate may have excluded weak CD1B-GMM tetramer binders.

Sorting used thawed, overnight-rested PBMC stained with anti-CD3, a viability dye and GMM-loaded CD1B tetramer. CD1B tetramers were loaded with Rhodococcus equi-derived C32 glucose monomycolate. From each donor, about 92,000 tetramer-negative cells were sorted. Sequencing of TCR-alpha and TCR-beta chains was unpaired. Libraries were prepared by immunoSEQ multiplex PCR; TCRdb keeps only in-frame clonotypes and omits some of them. The sample consists of tens of thousands of clones, around 90% of them appearing once. The CDR3 runs to 17 residues. V shed 4 bases and J shed 0 bases, with 17 bases lying between them. Germline CDR1 is SGHRS and CDR2 is YFSETQ.

Sequencing was done on a sample of CD1b-GMM tetramer-negative cells sorted from PBMCs. This chain joins TRBV5-1 and TRBJ2-1; D perhaps matches TRBD2 (8 bases). This clonotype was sampled from an adult woman with latent tuberculosis. This CDR3 is CASSREGAGSSYNEQFF. The CDR3 coding sequence is TGCGCCAGCAGCCGGGAGGGGGCGGGGAGCTCCTACAATGAGCAGTTCTTC.